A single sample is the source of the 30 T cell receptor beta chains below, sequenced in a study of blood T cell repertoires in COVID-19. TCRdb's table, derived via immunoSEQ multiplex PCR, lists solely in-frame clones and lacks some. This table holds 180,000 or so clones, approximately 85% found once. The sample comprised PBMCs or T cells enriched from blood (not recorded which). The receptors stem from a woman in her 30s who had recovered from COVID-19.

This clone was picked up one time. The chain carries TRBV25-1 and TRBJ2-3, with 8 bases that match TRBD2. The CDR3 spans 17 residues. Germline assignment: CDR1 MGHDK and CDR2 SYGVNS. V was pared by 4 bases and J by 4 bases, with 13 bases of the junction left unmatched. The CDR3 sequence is CASSVAGRAGAADTQYF. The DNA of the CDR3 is TGTGCCAGCAGTGTGGCAGGTAGAGCGGGAGCGGCAGATACGCAGTATTTT.

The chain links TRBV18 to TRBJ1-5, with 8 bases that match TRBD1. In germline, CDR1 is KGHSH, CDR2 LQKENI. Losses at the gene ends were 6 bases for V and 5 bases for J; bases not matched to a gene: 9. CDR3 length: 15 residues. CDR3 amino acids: CASSVDRAADQPQHF. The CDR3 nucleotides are TGTGCCAGCTCCGTGGACAGGGCGGCCGATCAGCCCCAGCATTTT.

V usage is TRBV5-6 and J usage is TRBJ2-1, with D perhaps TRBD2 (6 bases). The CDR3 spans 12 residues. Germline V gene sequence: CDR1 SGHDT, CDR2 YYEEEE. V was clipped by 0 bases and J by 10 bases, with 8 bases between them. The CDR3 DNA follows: TGTGCCAGCAGCTTGGGCGGGGTCGAGCAGTTCTTC. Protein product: CASSLGGVEQFF.

The CDR3 nucleotides read TGTGCCAGCAATCCCCAGCGTACAGATACGCAGTATTTT. Its protein product is CASNPQRTDTQYF. The chain combines TRBV12-3 or TRBV12-4 with TRBJ2-3; D call uncertain. The CDR3 loop spans 13 amino acids. Trimming pared 7 bases from V and 3 bases from J, leaving 11 bases between.

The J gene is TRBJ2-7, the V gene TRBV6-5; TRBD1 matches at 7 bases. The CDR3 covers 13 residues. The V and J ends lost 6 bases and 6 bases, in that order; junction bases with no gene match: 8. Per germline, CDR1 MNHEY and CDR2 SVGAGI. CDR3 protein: CASRTDRVSEQYF. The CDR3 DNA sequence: TGTGCCAGCAGAACCGACAGGGTGTCCGAGCAGTACTTC.

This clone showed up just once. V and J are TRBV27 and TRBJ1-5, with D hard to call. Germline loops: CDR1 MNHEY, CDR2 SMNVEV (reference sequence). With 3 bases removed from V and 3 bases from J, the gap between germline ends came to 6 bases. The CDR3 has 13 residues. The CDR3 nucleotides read TGTGCCAGCAGTTTGGCGGACAATCAGCCCCAGCATTTT. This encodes CASSLADNQPQHF.

The CDR3 protein is CASSQVGGPVGWYEQYF. CDR3 DNA: TGTGCCAGCAGCCAAGTAGGAGGGCCAGTGGGCTGGTACGAGCAGTACTTC. The chain carries TRBV14 and TRBJ2-7; D possibly corresponds to TRBD2 (6 bases). CDR3 length: 17 residues. The V end was cut by 1 base, the J end by 4 bases, with 20 bases between. Germline CDR1 and CDR2: SGHDN and FVKESK. Full variable domain (remainder filled in from reference TRBV14 and TRBJ2-7): EAGVTQFPSHSVIEKGQTVTLRCDPISGHDNLYWYRRVMGKEIKFLLHFVKESKQDESGMPNNRFLAERTGGTYSTLKVQPAELEDSGVYFCASSQVGGPVGWYEQYFGPGTRLTVT.

In DNA, the CDR3 is TGTGCCAGCAGCCCAGGGGGACTAGCGACCCGCCGGGGGGCCCAGTACTTC. Amino acid sequence: CASSPGGLATRRGAQYF. V and J are TRBV7-2 and TRBJ2-5; 10 bases match TRBD2. The CDR3 contains 17 residues. The germline gives CDR1 SGHTA, CDR2 FQGNSA. V lost 5 bases, J lost 9 bases, and 18 bases stayed unmatched.

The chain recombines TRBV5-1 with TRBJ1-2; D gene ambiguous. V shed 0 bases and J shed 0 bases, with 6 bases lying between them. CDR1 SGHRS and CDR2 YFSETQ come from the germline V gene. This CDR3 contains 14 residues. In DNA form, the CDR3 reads TGCGCCAGCAGCTTGGAAACAGCTAACTATGGCTACACCTTC. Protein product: CASSLETANYGYTF.

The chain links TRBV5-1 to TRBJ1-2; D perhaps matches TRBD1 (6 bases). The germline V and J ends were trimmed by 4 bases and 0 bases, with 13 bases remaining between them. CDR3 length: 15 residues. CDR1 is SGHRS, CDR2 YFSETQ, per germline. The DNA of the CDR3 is TGCGCCAGCAGCGCAACAGGGTCGACTAACTATGGCTACACCTTC. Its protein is CASSATGSTNYGYTF.

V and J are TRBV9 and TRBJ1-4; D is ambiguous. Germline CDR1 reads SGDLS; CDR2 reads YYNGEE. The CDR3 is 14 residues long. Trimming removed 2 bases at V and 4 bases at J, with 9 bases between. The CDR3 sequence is CASSVTAGNEKLFF. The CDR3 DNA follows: TGTGCCAGCAGCGTGACGGCGGGTAATGAAAAACTGTTTTTT.

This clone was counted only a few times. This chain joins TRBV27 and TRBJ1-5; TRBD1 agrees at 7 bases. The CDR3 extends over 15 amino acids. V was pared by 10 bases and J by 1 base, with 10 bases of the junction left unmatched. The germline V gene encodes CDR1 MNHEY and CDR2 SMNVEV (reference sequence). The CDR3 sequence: CATLNRGGSNQPQHF. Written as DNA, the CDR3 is TGTGCCACCCTTAACAGGGGTGGCAGCAATCAGCCCCAGCATTTT.

The CDR3, as DNA: TGTGCCAGCAGTAGATATGGGGAGCTGTTTTTT. Translated: CASSRYGELFF. This chain connects TRBV7-9 to TRBJ2-2; D is uncertain. The ends were cut back, 6 bases at V and 8 bases at J, with 7 bases in the middle. The CDR3 contains 11 residues. CDR1 SEHNR and CDR2 FQNEAQ come from the germline V gene (reference sequence). The full variable domain, its missing parts supplied by reference TRBV7-9 and TRBJ2-2, is DTGVSQNPRHKITKRGQNVTFRCDPISEHNRLYWYRQTLGQGPEFLTYFQNEAQLEKSRLLSDRFSAERPKGSFSTLEIQRTEQGDSAMYLCASSRYGELFFGEGSRLTVL.

CDR3 loop: CASSRPGQSSYNSPLHF. The CDR3 coding sequence is TGTGCCAGCAGCCGACCGGGACAGAGCTCCTATAATTCACCCCTCCACTTT. The V and J genes are TRBV3-1 (or the pseudogene TRBV3-2) and TRBJ1-6, with 7 bases aligning to TRBD1. The CDR3 loop spans 17 amino acids. The V gene end was trimmed by 4 bases and the J gene end by 0 bases; junction bases not matched to a gene: 6. Germline CDR1 and CDR2: LGHDT and YNNKEL (reference sequence).

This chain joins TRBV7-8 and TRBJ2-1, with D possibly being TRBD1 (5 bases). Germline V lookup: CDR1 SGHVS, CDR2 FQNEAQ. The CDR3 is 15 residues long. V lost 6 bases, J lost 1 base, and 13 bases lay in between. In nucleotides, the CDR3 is TGTGCCAGCAGGAAGGGGTGGTCGTCCTACAATGAGCAGTTCTTC. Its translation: CASRKGWSSYNEQFF.

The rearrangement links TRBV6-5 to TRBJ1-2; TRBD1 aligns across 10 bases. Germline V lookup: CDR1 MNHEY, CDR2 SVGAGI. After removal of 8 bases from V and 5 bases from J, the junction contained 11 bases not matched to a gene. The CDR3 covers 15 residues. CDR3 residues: CASVTGGAGGYGYTF. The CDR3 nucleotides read TGTGCCAGCGTGACAGGGGGCGCGGGTGGGTATGGCTACACCTTC.

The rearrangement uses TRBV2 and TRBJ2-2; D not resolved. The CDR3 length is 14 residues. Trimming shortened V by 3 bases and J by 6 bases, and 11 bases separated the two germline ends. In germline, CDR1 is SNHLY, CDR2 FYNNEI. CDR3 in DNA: TGTGCCAGCAGTGACAGGTCGTCGGCCGGGGAGCTGTTTTTT. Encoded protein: CASSDRSSAGELFF.

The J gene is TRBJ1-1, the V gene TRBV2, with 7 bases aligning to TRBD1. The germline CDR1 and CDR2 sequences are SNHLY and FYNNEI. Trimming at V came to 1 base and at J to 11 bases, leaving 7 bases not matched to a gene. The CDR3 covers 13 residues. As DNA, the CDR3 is TGTGCCAGCAGTGAAGGGACAGGTGGGGAGGCTTTCTTT. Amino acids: CASSEGTGGEAFF.

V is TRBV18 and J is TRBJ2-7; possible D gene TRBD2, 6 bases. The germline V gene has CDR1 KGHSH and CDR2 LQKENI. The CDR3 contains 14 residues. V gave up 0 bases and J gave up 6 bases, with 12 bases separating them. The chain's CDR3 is CASSPPEVRGEQYF. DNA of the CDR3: TGTGCCAGCTCACCACCGGAGGTGCGGGGCGAGCAGTACTTC.

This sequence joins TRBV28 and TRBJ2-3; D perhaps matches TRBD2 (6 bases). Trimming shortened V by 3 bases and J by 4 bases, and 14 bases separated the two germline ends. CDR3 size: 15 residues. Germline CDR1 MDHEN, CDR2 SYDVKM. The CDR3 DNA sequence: TGTGCCAGCAGTTTGGGGGGAAAAAGGCCAGATACGCAGTATTTT. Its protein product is CASSLGGKRPDTQYF. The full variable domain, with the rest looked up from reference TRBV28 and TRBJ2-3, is DVKVTQSSRYLVKRTGEKVFLECVQDMDHENMFWYRQDPGLGLRLIYFSYDVKMKEKGDIPEGYSVSREKKERFSLILESASTNQTSMYLCASSLGGKRPDTQYFGPGTRLTVL.

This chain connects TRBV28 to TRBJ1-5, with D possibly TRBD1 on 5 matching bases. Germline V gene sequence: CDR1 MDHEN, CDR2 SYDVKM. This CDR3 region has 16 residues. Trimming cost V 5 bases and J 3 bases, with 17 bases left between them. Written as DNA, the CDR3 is TGTGCCAGCAGTCCCGGAGGAAGGGACTCCAATCAGCCCCAGCATTTT. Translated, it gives CASSPGGRDSNQPQHF.

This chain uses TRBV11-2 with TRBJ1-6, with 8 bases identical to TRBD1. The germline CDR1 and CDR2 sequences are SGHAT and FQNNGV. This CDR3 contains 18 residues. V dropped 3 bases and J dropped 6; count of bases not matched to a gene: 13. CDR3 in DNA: TGTGCCAGCAGCTTTCTAACAGGGGGGGGAACCGCTAATTCACCCCTCCACTTT. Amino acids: CASSFLTGGGTANSPLHF.

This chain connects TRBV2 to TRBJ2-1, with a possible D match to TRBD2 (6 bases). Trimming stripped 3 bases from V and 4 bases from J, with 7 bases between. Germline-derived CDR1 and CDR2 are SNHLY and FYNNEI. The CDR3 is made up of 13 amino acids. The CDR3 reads CASSELAYNEQFF. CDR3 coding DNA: TGTGCCAGCAGTGAGCTAGCGTACAATGAGCAGTTCTTC.

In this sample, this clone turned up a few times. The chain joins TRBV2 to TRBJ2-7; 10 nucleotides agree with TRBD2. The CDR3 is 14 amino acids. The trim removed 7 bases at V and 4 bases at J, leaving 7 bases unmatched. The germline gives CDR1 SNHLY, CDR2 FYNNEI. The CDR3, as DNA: TGTGCCAGCACGCCGGGACTAGCGAGATACGAGCAGTACTTC. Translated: CASTPGLARYEQYF.

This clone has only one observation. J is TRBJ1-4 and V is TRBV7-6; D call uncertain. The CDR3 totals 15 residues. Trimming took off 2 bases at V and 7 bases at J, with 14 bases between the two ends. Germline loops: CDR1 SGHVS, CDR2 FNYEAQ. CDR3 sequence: CASSLRGGMGEKLFF. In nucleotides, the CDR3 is TGTGCCAGCAGCTTAAGAGGAGGGATGGGTGAAAAACTGTTTTTT.

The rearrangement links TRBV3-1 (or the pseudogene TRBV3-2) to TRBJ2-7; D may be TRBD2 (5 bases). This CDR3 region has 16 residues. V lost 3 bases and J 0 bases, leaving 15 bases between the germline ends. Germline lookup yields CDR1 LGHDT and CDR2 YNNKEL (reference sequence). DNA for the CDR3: TGTGCCAGCAGCCAGCCATCGGGCGGAGGCTCCTACGAGCAGTACTTC. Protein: CASSQPSGGGSYEQYF.

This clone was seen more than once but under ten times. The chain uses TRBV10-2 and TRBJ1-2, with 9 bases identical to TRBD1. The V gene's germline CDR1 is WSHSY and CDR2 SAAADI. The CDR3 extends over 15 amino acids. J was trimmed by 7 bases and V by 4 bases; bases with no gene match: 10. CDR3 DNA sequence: TGCGCCAGCAGTGCAGGGACAGGGAGGGGTCGTGGCTACACCTTC. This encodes CASSAGTGRGRGYTF.

In DNA form, the CDR3 reads TGTGCCAGTAGTTTCTCGACAGGGCTTATCTGGAATCAGCCCCAGCATTTT. It is translated as CASSFSTGLIWNQPQHF. The chain couples TRBV19 to TRBJ1-5; TRBD1 matches 7 bases. CDR1 is LNHDA and CDR2 is SQIVND in the germline V gene (reference sequence). V was clipped by 5 bases and J by 4 bases; unmatched bases: 14. CDR3 length: 17 residues. The full variable domain, with the rest looked up from reference TRBV19 and TRBJ1-5, is DGGITQSPKYLFRKEGQNVTLSCEQNLNHDAMYWYRQDPGQGLRLIYYSQIVNDFQKGDIAEGYSVSREKKESFPLTVTSAQKNPTAFYLCASSFSTGLIWNQPQHFGDGTRLSIL.

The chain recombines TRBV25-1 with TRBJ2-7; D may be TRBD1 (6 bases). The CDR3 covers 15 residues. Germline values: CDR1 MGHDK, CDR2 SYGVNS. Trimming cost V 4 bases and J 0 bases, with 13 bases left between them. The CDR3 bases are TGTGCCAGCAGTGGGTGGCCGGGACACTCCTACGAGCAGTACTTC. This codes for CASSGWPGHSYEQYF.

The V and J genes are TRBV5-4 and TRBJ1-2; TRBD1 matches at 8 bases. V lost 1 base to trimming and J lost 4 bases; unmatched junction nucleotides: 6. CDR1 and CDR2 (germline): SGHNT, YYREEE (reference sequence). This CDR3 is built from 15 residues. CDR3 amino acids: CASSLKQGVSYGYTF. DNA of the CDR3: TGTGCCAGCAGCTTGAAACAGGGGGTCTCCTATGGCTACACCTTC.